This T cell receptor beta chain originates from a study of blood T cell repertoires in COVID-19. Background on the study: Samples taken during acute and convalescent COVID-19 were collected in the United States, Italy and Spain. In each case, the material was cDNA or gDNA derived from T cells, B-cell-depleted T cells, or PBMCs.

Clinical history as reported by participants underpinned cohort assignment. Germline CDR1 LGHNA, CDR2 YNFKEQ. With 3 bases removed from V and 0 bases from J, the gap between germline ends came to 15 bases. The CDR3 consists of 17 residues. Original processing notes: By means of reference gene primer amplification, nucleated cell counts were estimated. TCRdb keeps only in-frame clones here, not all; method: immunoSEQ multiplex PCR. That table furnishes V, J and clone size, whereas the DNA furnished D and trimming. The table shows 200,000 to 250,000 clones, with 70% to 90% occurring only once. This TCR was recovered from a woman between 50 and 59 years old with acute COVID-19. The sequenced material came from PBMCs or T cells enriched from blood (not recorded which). The rearrangement links TRBV4-2 to TRBJ2-4; no definite D call. CDR3 sequence reads: CASSHSTNLLAKNIQYF. The CDR3 DNA sequence: TGTGCCAGCAGCCACAGTACAAACCTCCTAGCCAAAAACATTCAGTACTTC.